Sequencing of this TCR beta chain was carried out in a study of T cell responses to AZD1222 COVID-19 vaccine. The CDR3 runs 15 residues. Deletions cut 1 base from V and 2 bases from J, with 11 bases between. The germline V gene has CDR1 SEHNR and CDR2 FQNEAQ (reference sequence). Profiling relied on immunoSEQ multiplex PCR, and the TCRdb table lists in-frame clones only, not all of them. The table lists about 25,000 clones, roughly 87% of them singletons. On this clone: Its cognate antigen is unknown.

The study, taken as a whole, reports: Donors were largely white British and mainly female; clonal diversity was possibly underestimated. A rise in Spike-specific TCR breadth and depth followed two AZD1222 doses. Among those given AZD1222, only 6 or 7 were seropositive at baseline.

The chain uses TRBV7-9 and TRBJ1-2; D is unclear. The clonotype was recovered from an adult who received the AZD1222 COVID-19 vaccine. This sample comprised peripheral blood, obtained 28 days after the second AZD1222 dose. DNA of the CDR3: TGTGCCAGCAGCTTAGGTGGGAATCGCAACTATGGCTACACCTTC. Protein product: CASSLGGNRNYGYTF.